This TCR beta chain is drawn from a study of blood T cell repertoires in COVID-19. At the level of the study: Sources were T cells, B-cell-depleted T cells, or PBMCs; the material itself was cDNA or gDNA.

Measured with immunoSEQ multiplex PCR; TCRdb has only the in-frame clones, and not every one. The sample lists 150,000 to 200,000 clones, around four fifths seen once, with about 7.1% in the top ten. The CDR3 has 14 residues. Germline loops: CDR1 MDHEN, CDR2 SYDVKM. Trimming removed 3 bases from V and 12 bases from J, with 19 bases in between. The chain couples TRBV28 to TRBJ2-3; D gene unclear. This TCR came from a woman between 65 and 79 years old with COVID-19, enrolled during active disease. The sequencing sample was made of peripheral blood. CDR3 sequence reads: CASSLGSRHQLQYF. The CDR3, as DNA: TGTGCCAGCAGTTTGGGTTCGCGACACCAATTACAGTATTTT.